This T cell receptor (beta chain) was documented in a study of blood T cell repertoires in COVID-19 (dated by TCRdb to between 2020 and 2021). Broadly, across the study: Samples covering the acute and convalescent phases of COVID-19 were provided by collaborators in the United States, Italy and Spain. The prospective study material was composed of cDNA or gDNA derived from T cells, B-cell-depleted T cells, or PBMCs. Deeply sampled blood TCRbeta repertoires from subjects exposed to, actively infected with, or recovered from COVID-19 were included in the dataset. The repertoires were released in a freely available public database intended as a resource for research on the immune response to SARS-CoV-2. Samples were obtained from the ongoing ImmuneRACE study (first 160 participants) and from roughly 1,300 subjects provided by 6 global collaborators. Where available, HLA class I and class II types were obtained from metadata supplied by the sample provider rather than from assay-based typing. Nearly every sample came with metadata listing a de-identified subject ID, COVID-19 status, age in years and sex. Findings and caveats that apply to the study as a whole: Clinical and demographic metadata were provided uncurated, with the amount varying by source and participant.

The CDR1 and CDR2 encoded by the germline V gene (reference sequence) are MNHEY and SMNVEV. The V and J ends are trimmed by 2 bases and 7 bases, leaving 18 bases between them. The CDR3 goes from the cysteine to the phenylalanine over 15 residues. Just CDR3 DNA is preserved here, 45 bases in frame from base 1. Taking its sample share into account, this clone is medium-sized (0.01 to 0.1%). The target of this receptor is not known. The sample holds no much larger clone one base away, and base qualities are not on file. TCRbeta CDR3 regions were amplified from genomic DNA by means of the immunoSEQ Assay, a bias-controlled multiplex PCR. The study's own analysis went as follows. Nucleated cell counts per sample were estimated from amplification of reference gene primers within the assay. To quantify the absolute abundance of each unique TCRbeta CDR3 rearrangement, sequence reads were collapsed and filtered. For each sample, productive Simpson clonality was calculated as the square root of Simpson's diversity index across productive rearrangements. The clones in this table, taken by TCRdb from immuneACCESS, are in-frame only. Not every clone is retained; where verified, under half of the shortfall comes from an unresolved V gene, and the cause of the rest is unknown. Clone size and the V and J calls come from that table; the DNA yielded D and trimming. The sample has around 50,000 clones on record, approximately 87% of them singletons. Clones ranked in the top ten supply approximately 5% of the sample.

Collaborating institutions collected whole blood in K2EDTA tubes following their own protocols. Collaborator samples were shipped for TCRbeta analysis as frozen whole blood, isolated PBMCs, or DNA extracted from either sample type. The origin of this receptor is a human donor in a cohort sampled during active COVID-19. Sequenced input: peripheral blood. The chain is made from TRBV27 and TRBJ2-7; a tentative D call is TRBD1 (5 bases match). The DNA reads as follows: TGTGCCAGCAGTTTAACTGGTGGGGCCGTGGGGGAGCAGTACTTC. Its translation reads: CASSLTGGAVGEQYF.